This T cell receptor (beta chain) was obtained from a study of blood T cell repertoires in COVID-19. Study-level background: There were acute and convalescent COVID-19 samples, and they came from the United States, Italy and Spain. In each case, the material was cDNA or gDNA derived from T cells, B-cell-depleted T cells, or PBMCs.

Per the authors' pipeline: From reference gene primer amplification, estimates of nucleated cell counts were derived. Generated by immunoSEQ multiplex PCR, the TCRdb table keeps only in-frame clones and is missing some. V, J and clone size derive from that table, while D and trimming were established from the DNA sequence. Of about 270,000 clones in the sample, about nine tenths were seen once. CDR3 length: 14 amino acids. Germline CDR1 and CDR2: MNHEY and SVGAGI. Trimming pared 7 bases from V and 5 bases from J, leaving 17 bases between. Input material: peripheral blood. The TCR sequence derives from a man in his forties or fifties with acute or convalescent COVID-19. This chain uses TRBV6-5 with TRBJ1-1; D not certain. CDR3 nucleotide sequence: TGTGCCAGCACCCCCCCCGGGATAACGACTGAAGCTTTCTTT. Translating it yields CASTPPGITTEAFF.